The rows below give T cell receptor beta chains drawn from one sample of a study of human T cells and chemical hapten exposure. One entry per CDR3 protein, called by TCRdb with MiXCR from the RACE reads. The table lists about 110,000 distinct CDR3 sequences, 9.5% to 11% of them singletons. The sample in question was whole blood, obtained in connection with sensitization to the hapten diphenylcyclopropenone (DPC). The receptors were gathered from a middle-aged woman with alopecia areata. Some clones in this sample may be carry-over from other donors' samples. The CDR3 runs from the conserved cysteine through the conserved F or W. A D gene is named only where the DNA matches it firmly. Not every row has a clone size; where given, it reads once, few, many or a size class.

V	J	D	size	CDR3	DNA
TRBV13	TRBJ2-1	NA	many	CASSSRLEGREQFF	TGTGCCAGCAGCTCTCGCCTGGAGGGCCGGGAGCAGTTCTTC
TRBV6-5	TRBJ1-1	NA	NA	CDSSLDRLGEAFF	TGTGACAGCAGCCTAGACAGGTTGGGTGAAGCTTTCTTT
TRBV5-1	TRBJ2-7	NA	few	CASNLGGEQYF	TGCGCCAGCAACCTGGGGGGCGAGCAGTACTTC
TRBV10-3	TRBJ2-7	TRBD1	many	CAISSTGGDSHEQYF	TGTGCCATCAGTTCAACAGGGGGCGATTCGCACGAGCAGTACTTC
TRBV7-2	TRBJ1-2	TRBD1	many	CASNLKQGSGYTF	TGTGCCAGCAACTTAAAACAGGGGTCCGGCTACACCTTC
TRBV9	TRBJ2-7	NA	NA	CASSGRPTYEQYF	TGTGCCAGCAGCGGAAGGCCCACCTACGAGCAGTACTTC
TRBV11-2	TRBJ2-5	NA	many	CASSQESETQYF	TGTGCCAGCAGCCAGGAGTCGGAGACCCAGTACTTC
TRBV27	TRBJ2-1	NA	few	CASTLGGRGNEQFF	TGTGCCAGCACCCTAGGAGGGCGCGGAAATGAGCAGTTCTTC
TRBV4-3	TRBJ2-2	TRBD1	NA	CASSKGQGRTGELFF	TGCGCCAGCAGCAAGGGACAGGGGAGGACCGGGGAGCTGTTTTTT
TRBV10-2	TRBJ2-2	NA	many	CASSVPGGELFF	TGCGCCAGCAGTGTGCCGGGCGGGGAGCTGTTTTTT
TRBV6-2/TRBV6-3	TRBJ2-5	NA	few	CASSLPQETQYF	TGTGCCAGCAGCCTCCCCCAAGAGACCCAGTACTTC
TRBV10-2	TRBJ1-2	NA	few	CAILPVLGGYTF	TGCGCCATCCTCCCTGTTCTAGGGGGCTACACCTTC
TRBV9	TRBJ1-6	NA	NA	CASSVGTQIRNSPLHF	TGTGCCAGCAGCGTAGGGACACAAATACGGAATTCACCCCTCCACTTT
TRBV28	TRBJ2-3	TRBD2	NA	CASRTPGTSGSDTQYF	TGTGCCAGCAGAACGCCCGGGACTAGCGGTTCAGATACGCAGTATTTT
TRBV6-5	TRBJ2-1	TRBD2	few	CASTPRGTSGSYNEQFF	TGTGCCAGCACCCCCCGGGGGACTAGCGGCTCCTACAATGAGCAGTTCTTC
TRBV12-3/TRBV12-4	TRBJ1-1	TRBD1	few	CASSRQGLTEAFF	TGTGCCAGCAGTAGACAGGGGCTCACTGAAGCTTTCTTT
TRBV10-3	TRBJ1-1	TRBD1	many	CAISELGTGGGNTEAFF	TGTGCCATCAGTGAGCTGGGGACAGGGGGCGGGAACACTGAAGCTTTCTTT
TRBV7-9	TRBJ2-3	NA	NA	CASSTEAPDTQYF	TGTGCCAGCAGTACGGAGGCCCCAGATACGCAGTATTTT
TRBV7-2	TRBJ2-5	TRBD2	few	CASSLVLAGPQETQYF	TGTGCCAGCAGCTTAGTTCTAGCGGGACCGCAAGAGACCCAGTACTTC
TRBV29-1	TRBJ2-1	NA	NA	CSVFAIEIEQFF	TGCAGCGTCTTTGCCATAGAGATTGAGCAGTTCTTC
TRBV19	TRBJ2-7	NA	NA	CASSNGDRYEQYF	TGTGCCAGTAGTAACGGGGACCGCTACGAGCAGTACTTC
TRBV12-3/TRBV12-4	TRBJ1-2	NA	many	CASNPGGKDYGYTF	TGTGCCAGCAACCCCGGGGGAAAGGACTATGGCTACACCTTC
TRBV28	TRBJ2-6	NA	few	CASTLTAGLTSGANVLTF	TGTGCCAGCACCCTCACGGCAGGTTTGACCTCTGGGGCCAACGTCCTGACTTTC
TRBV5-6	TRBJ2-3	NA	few	CASSEAASTDTQYF	TGTGCCAGCAGCGAGGCCGCTAGCACAGATACGCAGTATTTT
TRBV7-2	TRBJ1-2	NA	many	CASSLTRNNYGYTF	TGTGCCAGCAGCTTAACACGGAATAACTATGGCTACACCTTC
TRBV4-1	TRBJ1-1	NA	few	CASSPQIDDEAFF	TGCGCCAGCAGCCCCCAGATTGATGATGAAGCTTTCTTT
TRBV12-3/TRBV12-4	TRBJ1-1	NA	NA	CASSLSSRAAEAFF	TGTGCCAGCAGTTTGTCATCTAGGGCGGCTGAAGCTTTCTTT
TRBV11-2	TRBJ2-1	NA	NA	CASSPPGGSSYNEQFF	TGTGCCAGCAGCCCCCCAGGTGGCAGCTCCTACAATGAGCAGTTCTTC
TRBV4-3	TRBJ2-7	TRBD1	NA	CASSQDSGTGTYEQYF	TGCGCCAGCAGCCAAGATTCCGGGACAGGAACCTACGAGCAGTACTTC
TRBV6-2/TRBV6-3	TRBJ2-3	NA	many	CASSSPPHTQYF	TGTGCCAGCAGTTCCCCCCCTCATACGCAGTATTTT
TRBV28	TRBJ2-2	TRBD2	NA	CASSVAGGLTGELFF	TGTGCCAGCAGTGTAGCGGGAGGGCTCACCGGGGAGCTGTTTTTT
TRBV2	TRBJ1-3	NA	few	CASSGGRSGNTIYF	TGTGCCAGCAGTGGCGGGAGATCTGGAAACACCATATATTTT
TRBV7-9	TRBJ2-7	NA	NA	CASSFLAGNSYEQYF	TGTGCCAGCAGCTTTTTGGCAGGTAATTCCTACGAGCAGTACTTC
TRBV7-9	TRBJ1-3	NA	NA	CASSNPGLSGNTIYF	TGTGCCAGCAGTAATCCAGGGCTCTCTGGAAACACCATATATTTT
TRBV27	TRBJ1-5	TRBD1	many	CASSRGQPNQPQHF	TGTGCCAGCAGCCGGGGACAGCCCAATCAGCCCCAGCATTTT
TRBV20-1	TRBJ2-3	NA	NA	CSARDRGRADTQYF	TGCAGTGCTAGAGATCGGGGGCGGGCAGATACGCAGTATTTT
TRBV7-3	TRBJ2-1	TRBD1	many	CASSFGQGNEQFF	TGTGCCAGCAGCTTCGGACAGGGCAATGAGCAGTTCTTC